These T cell receptor beta chains were read from a single sample in a study of T cell repertoires in ileal Crohn's disease. The repertoire was sequenced with immunoSEQ multiplex PCR; TCRdb's copy has only in-frame clones and lacks some. The sample gives roughly 62,000 clones, 85% to 90% of which show up once; approximately 2% is in the top ten. The source material was ileal tissue. These receptors came from an adult with Crohn's disease. The CDR3 runs from the conserved cysteine through the conserved F or W. The D gene is left open where the match is weak. Clone sizes are given selectively: once, few, many, or a class where the clone is expanded.

clone_size: .; d_call: .; v_call: TRBV10-3; j_call: TRBJ2-7; cdr3_nt: TGTGCCATCAGGGCGACATCCTACGAGCAGTACTTC; cdr3_aa: CAIRATSYEQYF
clone_size: .; d_call: .; v_call: TRBV2; j_call: TRBJ2-2; cdr3_nt: TGTGCCAGCCTCAGACAGATCTCGAACACCGGGGAGCTGTTTTTT; cdr3_aa: CASLRQISNTGELFF
clone_size: .; d_call: TRBD1; v_call: TRBV28; j_call: TRBJ1-5; cdr3_nt: TGTGCCAGCATTTCGGAAGACAGGGGGCATCAGCCCCAGCATTTT; cdr3_aa: CASISEDRGHQPQHF
clone_size: .; d_call: TRBD1; v_call: TRBV5-1; j_call: TRBJ1-5; cdr3_nt: TGCGCCAGCAGCTCAGGGGGGAACCAGCCCCAGCATTTT; cdr3_aa: CASSSGGNQPQHF
clone_size: few; d_call: TRBD1; v_call: TRBV2; j_call: TRBJ1-1; cdr3_nt: TGTGCCAGCAGTTTAGGACAGGGGCGAGCTTTCTTT; cdr3_aa: CASSLGQGRAFF
clone_size: .; d_call: TRBD1; v_call: TRBV6-1; j_call: TRBJ2-7; cdr3_nt: TGTGCCAGCAGCCGCGACAGGGCCTACGAGCAGTACTTC; cdr3_aa: CASSRDRAYEQYF
clone_size: few; d_call: .; v_call: TRBV6-6; j_call: TRBJ2-3; cdr3_nt: TGTGCCAGCAGTCCCTCCAGAGACTCAAATACGCAGTATTTT; cdr3_aa: CASSPSRDSNTQYF
clone_size: few; d_call: TRBD1; v_call: TRBV9; j_call: TRBJ1-1; cdr3_nt: TGTGCCAGCAGCGCCACCGGGACAGGGCCCACTGAAGCTTTCTTT; cdr3_aa: CASSATGTGPTEAFF
clone_size: few; d_call: .; v_call: TRBV13; j_call: TRBJ2-3; cdr3_nt: TGTGCCAGCAGCCCCTACCGGGACTTGATAAGCACAGATACGCAGTATTTT; cdr3_aa: CASSPYRDLISTDTQYF
clone_size: .; d_call: .; v_call: TRBV29-1; j_call: TRBJ2-3; cdr3_nt: TGCAGCGTTGAGGCCCCGAATACGCAGTATTTT; cdr3_aa: CSVEAPNTQYF
clone_size: .; d_call: .; v_call: TRBV6-5; j_call: TRBJ2-1; cdr3_nt: TGTGCCAGCAGTTACTCGTTCTACAGCCTTCTCCAGTTCTTC; cdr3_aa: CASSYSFYSLLQFF
clone_size: once; d_call: TRBD1; v_call: TRBV7-2; j_call: TRBJ1-2; cdr3_nt: TGTGCCAGCAGCAGAGGACAGGGGCAGGAGAGCTACACCTTC; cdr3_aa: CASSRGQGQESYTF
clone_size: .; d_call: TRBD1; v_call: TRBV19; j_call: TRBJ2-7; cdr3_nt: TGTGCCAGTAGAGGGACAGCCTACGAGCAGTACTTC; cdr3_aa: CASRGTAYEQYF
clone_size: .; d_call: .; v_call: TRBV7-3; j_call: TRBJ2-3; cdr3_nt: TGTGCCAGCAGCTTAGTCGGAGATACGCAGTATTTT; cdr3_aa: CASSLVGDTQYF
clone_size: .; d_call: .; v_call: TRBV30; j_call: TRBJ1-2; cdr3_nt: TGTGCCTTAAACCGTTTCCAGGATTATGGCTACACCTTC; cdr3_aa: CALNRFQDYGYTF
clone_size: .; d_call: .; v_call: TRBV19; j_call: TRBJ1-5; cdr3_nt: TGTGCCAGTAGTGGGGGGTATCAGCCCCAGCATTTT; cdr3_aa: CASSGGYQPQHF
clone_size: .; d_call: TRBD1; v_call: TRBV2; j_call: TRBJ2-1; cdr3_nt: TGTGCCGGAGGGACAGGCTACAATGAGCAGTTCTTC; cdr3_aa: CAGGTGYNEQFF
clone_size: .; d_call: TRBD1; v_call: TRBV7-3; j_call: TRBJ2-1; cdr3_nt: TGTGCCAGCAGCCCTGGGACAGGCTACAATGAGCAGTTCTTC; cdr3_aa: CASSPGTGYNEQFF
clone_size: .; d_call: TRBD1; v_call: TRBV7-8; j_call: TRBJ1-2; cdr3_nt: TGTGCCAGCAGCTTAGTAGCACAGGGGGCAACCTATGGCTACACCTTC; cdr3_aa: CASSLVAQGATYGYTF
clone_size: .; d_call: .; v_call: TRBV11-2; j_call: TRBJ2-5; cdr3_nt: TGTGCCAGCAGCCGACTGGAGGGGAGGGAGACCCAGTACTTC; cdr3_aa: CASSRLEGRETQYF
clone_size: .; d_call: .; v_call: TRBV5-1; j_call: TRBJ2-5; cdr3_nt: TGCGCCAGCAGCTTGGCCGTAGGAGAAGGGACCCAGTACTTC; cdr3_aa: CASSLAVGEGTQYF
clone_size: .; d_call: .; v_call: TRBV5-4; j_call: TRBJ2-2; cdr3_nt: TGTGCCAGCAGCTTGGGGCGGCAGAACACCGGGGAGCTGTTTTTT; cdr3_aa: CASSLGRQNTGELFF